A selection of T cell receptor beta chains follows, all from one sample in a study of T cells in Graves' hyperthyroidism and ophthalmopathy. TCRdb re-called the multiplex PCR reads with MiXCR, one entry per CDR3 protein. The sample yields 300,000 to 450,000 distinct CDR3 sequences, more than 12% seen once. Sequencing was done on a sample of blood. Receptors originate from a woman aged 30 to 39 with Graves' hyperthyroidism. Each CDR3 is given with its conserved first and last residue. D genes are given only for firm matches. Not every row has a clone size; where given, it reads once, few, many or a size class.

d_call j_call cdr3_length clone_size v_call cdr3_aa cdr3_nt
. TRBJ1-5 16 few TRBV10-3 CAISPSGDSLNQPQHF TGTGCCATCAGTCCGTCGGGAGACAGTTTAAATCAGCCCCAGCATTTT
TRBD1 TRBJ1-5 14 few TRBV5-5 CASSVGTGEMPQHF TGTGCCAGCAGCGTCGGGACAGGGGAAATGCCCCAGCATTTT
TRBD2 TRBJ2-7 19 . TRBV5-6 CASSSDISGTSGSRYEQYF TGTGCCAGCAGCTCAGACATTTCCGGGACTAGCGGGAGTAGGTACGAGCAGTACTTC
TRBD2 TRBJ2-1 17 many TRBV19 CASSIDRASGQYNEQFF TGTGCCAGTAGTATAGATCGGGCTAGCGGCCAATACAATGAGCAGTTCTTC
TRBD2 TRBJ2-5 14 . TRBV27 CASSFGASGETQYF TGTGCCAGCAGTTTTGGGGCTAGCGGCGAGACCCAGTACTTC
. TRBJ1-2 14 . TRBV2 CASSDGGGNYGYAF TGTGCCAGCAGTGATGGGGGCGGAAACTATGGCTACGCCTTC
. TRBJ1-2 14 many TRBV2 CASRLRGTNDGYTF TGTGCCAGCAGGCTACGGGGCACAAACGATGGCTACACCTTC
. TRBJ2-3 13 many TRBV28 CASSWTSTDTQYF TGTGCCAGCAGTTGGACCTCCACAGATACGCAGTATTTT
. TRBJ1-1 12 many TRBV27 CASRSSHTEAFF TGTGCCAGCAGGTCTTCCCACACTGAAGCTTTCTTT
. TRBJ1-2 10 few TRBV28 CASGSYGYTF TGTGCCAGCGGGAGTTATGGCTACACCTTC
. TRBJ1-5 13 . TRBV24-1 CATRGENNQPQHF TGTGCCACCCGAGGGGAGAATAATCAGCCCCAGCATTTT
TRBD2 TRBJ2-1 15 . TRBV24-1 CATSYGSGIGDEQFF TGTGCCACCTCGTACGGTAGCGGGATAGGAGATGAGCAGTTCTTC
TRBD1 TRBJ1-5 17 many TRBV3-1 CASSQGETGLSNQPQHF TGTGCCAGCAGCCAAGGGGAGACAGGGTTGAGCAATCAGCCCCAGCATTTT
. TRBJ2-5 11 many TRBV6-1 CASSATGTQYF TGTGCCAGCAGCGCAACTGGGACCCAGTACTTC
TRBD2 TRBJ2-1 14 many TRBV20-1 CSARLAAPLDEQFF TGCAGTGCCAGACTAGCGGCCCCCCTCGATGAGCAGTTCTTC
. TRBJ1-2 14 many TRBV6-1 CASSESFGDYGYTF TGTGCCAGCAGTGAATCATTTGGGGACTATGGCTACACCTTC
. TRBJ1-1 13 many TRBV2 CASSELEDTEAFF TGTGCCAGCAGTGAACTGGAGGACACTGAAGCTTTCTTT
. TRBJ1-1 15 many TRBV18 CASSPPGRLNTEAFF TGTGCCAGCTCACCCCCCGGCAGGCTGAACACTGAAGCTTTCTTT
TRBD1 TRBJ2-7 14 many TRBV20-1 CSAPARGRTYEQYF TGCAGTGCACCTGCCAGGGGGCGCACCTACGAGCAGTACTTC
TRBD2 TRBJ2-1 17 many TRBV5-8 CASSLGTSGRIDNEQFF TGTGCCAGCAGCTTGGGGACTAGCGGGAGAATCGACAATGAGCAGTTCTTC
. TRBJ2-3 13 few TRBV20-1 CSAREDSTDTQYF TGCAGTGCTAGAGAGGACAGCACAGATACGCAGTATTTT
. TRBJ2-3 13 many TRBV7-2 CASTWMRTDTQYF TGTGCCAGCACCTGGATGAGGACAGATACGCAGTATTTT
TRBD2 TRBJ2-1 15 many TRBV5-1 CASTLLAGYDNEQFF TGCGCCAGCACCCTTCTAGCGGGATACGACAATGAGCAGTTCTTC
. TRBJ2-1 19 . TRBV4-1 CASSPQELSAVDSYNEQFF TGCGCCAGCAGCCCACAAGAACTAAGCGCGGTGGACTCCTACAATGAGCAGTTCTTC
TRBD2 TRBJ2-5 15 . TRBV4-2 CASSQDYGTTETQYF TGTGCCAGCAGCCAAGATTACGGGACTACGGAGACCCAGTACTTC
. TRBJ1-2 12 many TRBV30 CAWRDRNYGYTF TGTGCCTGGAGGGACAGAAACTATGGCTACACCTTC
. TRBJ2-3 15 . TRBV6-5 CASSYSLSSTDTQYF TGTGCCAGCAGTTACTCCCTATCTAGCACAGATACGCAGTATTTT
TRBD1 TRBJ1-2 16 once TRBV4-1 CASSQGETGARYGYTF TGTGCCAGCAGCCAAGGGGAGACAGGGGCTCGGTATGGCTACACCTTC
. TRBJ1-2 13 . TRBV20-1 CSARVEGLLGYTF TGCAGTGCTAGAGTAGAGGGACTATTAGGCTACACCTTC
. TRBJ1-2 12 . TRBV5-4 CASSLEGFGYTF TGTGCCAGCAGCTTGGAGGGGTTCGGCTACACCTTC
. TRBJ2-7 15 few TRBV29-1 CSVEDLRLNSYEQYF TGCAGCGTTGAAGATCTTCGTCTTAACTCCTACGAGCAGTACTTC
. TRBJ2-4 16 many TRBV28 CASSPNDWLAKNIQYF TGTGCCAGCAGTCCGAATGACTGGCTAGCCAAAAACATTCAGTACTTC
TRBD1 TRBJ2-3 14 many TRBV11-2 CASRQGAGTDTQYF TGTGCCAGCAGACAGGGGGCGGGAACAGATACGCAGTATTTT
. TRBJ2-3 12 few TRBV9 CASSVDRNTQYF TGTGCCAGCAGCGTAGATCGGAATACGCAGTATTTT
TRBD2 TRBJ2-3 18 many TRBV7-2 CASSFRQTRLAGTDTQYF TGTGCCAGCAGCTTTCGACAGACCCGACTAGCGGGCACAGATACGCAGTATTTT
TRBD1 TRBJ1-1 13 . TRBV6-1 CASRGQGIAEAFF TGTGCCAGCAGGGGACAGGGCATCGCTGAAGCTTTCTTT
TRBD1 TRBJ2-1 12 many TRBV28 CASSLRGQGQFF TGTGCCAGCAGTTTACGGGGACAGGGTCAGTTCTTC
. TRBJ1-1 12 . TRBV20-1 CSAISLGTEAFF TGCAGTGCTATTAGTTTGGGCACTGAAGCTTTCTTT
. TRBJ2-5 15 many TRBV30 CAWSVQRGYQETQYF TGTGCCTGGAGTGTACAACGGGGGTACCAAGAGACCCAGTACTTC
TRBD2 TRBJ2-5 15 . TRBV4-1 CASSQPGLGQETQYF TGCGCCAGCAGCCAACCGGGACTAGGGCAAGAGACCCAGTACTTC
TRBD2 TRBJ2-3 14 many TRBV5-6 CASSLVTSGLAQYF TGTGCCAGCAGCTTGGTGACTAGCGGACTAGCGCAGTATTTT
TRBD1 TRBJ2-7 13 many TRBV11-2 CASSSGGYDEQYF TGTGCCAGCAGCTCAGGGGGCTACGACGAGCAGTACTTC
TRBD2 TRBJ2-1 17 many TRBV6-6 CASSYSLAGVRGNEQFF TGTGCCAGCAGTTACAGTCTAGCGGGAGTGAGGGGCAATGAGCAGTTCTTC
TRBD1 TRBJ2-7 15 many TRBV3-1 CASSQYRGEAYEQYF TGTGCCAGCAGCCAGTACAGGGGTGAAGCCTACGAGCAGTACTTC
TRBD2 TRBJ2-7 14 . TRBV9 CASNRGGSFGEQYF TGTGCCAGCAACCGGGGCGGGAGTTTCGGCGAGCAGTACTTC
. TRBJ2-7 15 many TRBV28 CASSPPRTVAYEQYF TGTGCCAGCAGCCCCCCCCGGACAGTAGCCTACGAGCAGTACTTC
. TRBJ1-3 15 few TRBV12-3/TRBV12-4 CASSPLAGASNTIYF TGTGCCAGCAGTCCTTTAGCGGGGGCTTCAAACACCATATATTTT
. TRBJ2-4 15 . TRBV24-1 CATSDPTGSPNIQYF TGTGCCACCAGTGATCCGACAGGCTCGCCGAACATTCAGTACTTC
. TRBJ2-1 15 few TRBV7-9 CASSPPGLEYNEQFF TGTGCCAGCAGCCCTCCGGGACTGGAATACAATGAGCAGTTCTTC
. TRBJ1-1 14 few TRBV9 CASSVEPVNTEAFF TGTGCCAGCAGCGTAGAGCCGGTGAACACTGAAGCTTTCTTT
TRBD1 TRBJ1-6 15 many TRBV11-2 CASSPTGGRDSPLHF TGTGCCAGCAGTCCTACAGGGGGCCGCGATTCACCCCTCCACTTT
TRBD2 TRBJ2-7 14 . TRBV27 CASRIAGNDPEQYF TGTGCCAGCAGGATAGCGGGAAATGACCCCGAGCAGTACTTC
. TRBJ2-7 13 many TRBV20-1 CSASGFGIEEQYF TGCAGTGCTAGTGGTTTCGGGATAGAAGAGCAGTACTTC
TRBD1 TRBJ1-5 16 . TRBV19 CASSIEQDRGHQPQHF TGTGCCAGTAGTATAGAACAGGACAGGGGACATCAGCCCCAGCATTTT
. TRBJ2-1 16 . TRBV29-1 CSVAGGPGRQENEQFF TGCAGCGTTGCCGGGGGCCCGGGACGCCAAGAGAATGAGCAGTTCTTC
TRBD2 TRBJ2-5 16 . TRBV6-1 CASRPSGMGGKESQYF TGTGCCAGCCGTCCCAGCGGGATGGGTGGAAAAGAGTCCCAGTACTTC
. TRBJ2-7 13 . TRBV18 CASSPRSLYEQYF TGTGCCAGCTCACCACGGTCTCTGTACGAGCAGTACTTC